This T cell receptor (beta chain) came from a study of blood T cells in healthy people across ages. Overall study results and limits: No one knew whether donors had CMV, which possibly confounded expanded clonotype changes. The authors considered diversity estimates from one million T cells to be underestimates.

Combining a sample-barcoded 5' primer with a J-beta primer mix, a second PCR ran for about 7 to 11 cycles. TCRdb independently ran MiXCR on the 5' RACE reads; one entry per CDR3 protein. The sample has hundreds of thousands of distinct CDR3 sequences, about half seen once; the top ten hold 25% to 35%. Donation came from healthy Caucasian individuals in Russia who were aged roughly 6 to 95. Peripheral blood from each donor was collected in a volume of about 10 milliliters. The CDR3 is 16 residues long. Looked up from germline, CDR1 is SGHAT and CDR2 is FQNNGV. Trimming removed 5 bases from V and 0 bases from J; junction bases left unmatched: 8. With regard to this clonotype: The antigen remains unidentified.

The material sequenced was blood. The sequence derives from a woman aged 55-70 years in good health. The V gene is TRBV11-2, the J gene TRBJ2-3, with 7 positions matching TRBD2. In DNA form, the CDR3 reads TGTGCCAGCAGCATACTAGCAGCGGGGAGCACAGATACGCAGTATTTT. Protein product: CASSILAAGSTDTQYF. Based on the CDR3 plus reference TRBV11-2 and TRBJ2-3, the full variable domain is EAGVAQSPRYKIIEKRQSVAFWCNPISGHATLYWYQQILGQGPKLLIQFQNNGVVDDSQLPKDRFSAERLKGVDSTLKIQPAKLEDSAVYLCASSILAAGSTDTQYFGPGTRLTVL.